The sequence of this T cell receptor (beta chain) was determined in a study of T cell repertoires in cytomegalovirus infection. Across the study: CMV infection and matching HLA type were both indicated by public TCR beta signatures.

TCRdb fed the reads into MiXCR, producing one record per CDR3 protein. The repertoire has around 550,000 distinct CDR3 sequences, 26% of them found once; the top ten carry about 13%. Germline assignment: CDR1 MGHRA and CDR2 YSYEKL. The CDR3 spans 15 residues. V was pared by 4 bases and J by 2 bases, with 12 bases between. On this clonotype itself: Its antigen is as yet unknown.

Study-wide findings and caveats: Summed frequency of shared TCR beta families picked out CMV carriers who also had the relevant HLA. Clonotypes of TCR beta that were HLA-C-restricted and CMV-specific dominated the ex vivo response.

This TCR came from a human donor in good health (CMV status not recorded). Some clones in this sample may be carry-over from other donors' samples. Input material: PBMCs. The J gene is TRBJ2-4, the V gene TRBV4-1; no clear D. CDR3 amino acids: CASSLYPFTKNIQYF. CDR3 DNA: TGCGCCAGCAGCCTTTATCCATTTACCAAAAACATTCAGTACTTC.